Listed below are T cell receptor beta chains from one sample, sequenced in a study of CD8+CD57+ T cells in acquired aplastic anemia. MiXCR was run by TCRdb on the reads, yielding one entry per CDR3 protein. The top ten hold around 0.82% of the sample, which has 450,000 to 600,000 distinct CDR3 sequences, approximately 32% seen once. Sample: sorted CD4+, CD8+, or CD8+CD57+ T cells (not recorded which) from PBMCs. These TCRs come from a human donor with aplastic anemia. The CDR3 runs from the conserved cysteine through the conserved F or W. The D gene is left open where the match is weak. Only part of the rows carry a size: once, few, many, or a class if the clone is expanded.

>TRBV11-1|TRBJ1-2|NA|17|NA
CASSRLTDRAGTYGYTF
TGTGCCAGCAGCAGACTCACCGACAGAGCCGGCACCTATGGCTACACCTTC
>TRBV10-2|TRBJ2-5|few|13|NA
CASSEAGQETQYF
TGCGCCAGCAGTGAGGCAGGGCAAGAGACCCAGTACTTC
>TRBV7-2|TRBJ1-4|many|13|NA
CASSRDGNEKLFF
TGTGCCAGCAGCAGGGACGGGAATGAAAAACTGTTTTTT
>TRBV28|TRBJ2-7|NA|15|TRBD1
CASTLPGQGIDEQYF
TGTGCCAGCACCTTACCGGGACAGGGGATCGACGAGCAGTACTTC
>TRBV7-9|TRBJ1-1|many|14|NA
CASRPSAPNTEAFF
TGTGCCAGCAGACCCTCGGCCCCGAACACTGAAGCTTTCTTT
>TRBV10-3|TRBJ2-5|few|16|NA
CAISDYGHPASGTQYF
TGTGCCATCAGTGACTATGGACACCCTGCGTCTGGGACCCAGTACTTC
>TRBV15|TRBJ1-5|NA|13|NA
CATVRGNNQPQHF
TGTGCCACCGTCAGGGGTAACAATCAGCCCCAGCATTTT
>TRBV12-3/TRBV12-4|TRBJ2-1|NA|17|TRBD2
CASSLWLGAGGSDEQFF
TGTGCCAGCAGTTTATGGCTGGGGGCGGGAGGGTCGGATGAGCAGTTCTTC
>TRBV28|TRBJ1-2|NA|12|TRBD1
CASSLTGEDYTF
TGTGCCAGCAGTTTAACAGGGGAGGACTACACCTTC
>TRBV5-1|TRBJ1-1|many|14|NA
CASSQQEWNTEAFF
TGCGCCAGCAGCCAACAGGAGTGGAACACTGAAGCTTTCTTT
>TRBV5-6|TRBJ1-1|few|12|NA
CASSLYRTEAFF
TGTGCCAGCAGCTTGTACCGAACTGAAGCTTTCTTT
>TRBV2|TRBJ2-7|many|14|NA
CASRIQEGPYEQYF
TGTGCCAGCAGGATTCAGGAGGGACCCTACGAGCAGTACTTC
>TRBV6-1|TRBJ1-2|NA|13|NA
CASSRGPDDGYTF
TGTGCCAGCAGTCGCGGACCTGACGATGGCTACACCTTC
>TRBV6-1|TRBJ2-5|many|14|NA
CASSEHMEGETQYF
TGTGCCAGCAGTGAACACATGGAGGGCGAGACCCAGTACTTC
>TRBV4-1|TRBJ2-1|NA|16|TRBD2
CASSQPTSGGYNEQFF
TGCGCCAGCAGCCAACCGACTAGCGGGGGATACAATGAGCAGTTCTTC
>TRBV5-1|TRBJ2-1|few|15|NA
CASSFTRLGDNEQFF
TGCGCCAGCAGCTTTACTAGACTGGGGGACAATGAGCAGTTCTTC
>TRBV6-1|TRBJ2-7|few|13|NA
CASSLTVSYEQYF
TGTGCCAGCAGCTTGACAGTATCCTACGAGCAGTACTTC
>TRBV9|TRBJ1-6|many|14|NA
CASSIEQNNSPLHF
TGTGCCAGCAGCATCGAACAGAATAATTCACCCCTCCACTTT
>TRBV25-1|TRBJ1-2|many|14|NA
CASSDPGKLYGYTF
TGTGCCAGCAGTGATCCAGGGAAACTCTATGGCTACACCTTC
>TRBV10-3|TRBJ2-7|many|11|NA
CAISTGAEQYF
TGTGCCATCAGTACGGGAGCGGAGCAGTACTTC
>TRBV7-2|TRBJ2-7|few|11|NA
CASSLEVEQYF
TGTGCCAGCAGCTTAGAGGTTGAGCAGTACTTC
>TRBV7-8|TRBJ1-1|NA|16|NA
CASSLGPMGMNTEAFF
TGTGCCAGCAGCTTAGGCCCCATGGGGATGAACACTGAAGCTTTCTTT
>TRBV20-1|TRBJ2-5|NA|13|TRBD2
CSASGGFQETQYF
TGCAGTGCTAGCGGGGGGTTCCAAGAGACCCAGTACTTC
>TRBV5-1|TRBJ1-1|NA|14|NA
CASSLLQANTEAFF
TGCGCCAGCAGCCTATTACAGGCGAACACTGAAGCTTTCTTT
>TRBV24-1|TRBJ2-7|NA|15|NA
CASSSSMQGPYEQYF
TGTGCCAGCAGTTCAAGCATGCAGGGCCCCTACGAGCAGTACTTC
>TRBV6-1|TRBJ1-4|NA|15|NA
CASSEGLRGNEKLFF
TGTGCCAGCAGTGAGGGGTTACGAGGAAATGAAAAACTGTTTTTT
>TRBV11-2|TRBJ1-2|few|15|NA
CASSALGLLNPGYTF
TGTGCCAGCAGCGCACTGGGACTTCTAAACCCGGGCTACACCTTC
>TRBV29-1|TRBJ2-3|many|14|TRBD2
CSVKKGRGGGTQYF
TGCAGCGTTAAGAAGGGACGGGGGGGCGGTACGCAGTATTTT
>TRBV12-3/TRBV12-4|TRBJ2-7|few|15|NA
CASSLESVGTYEQYF
TGTGCCAGCAGTTTAGAGTCCGTAGGTACCTACGAGCAGTACTTC
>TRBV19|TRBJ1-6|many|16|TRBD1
CASSIGKGGAHSPLHF
TGTGCCAGTAGTATAGGGAAAGGGGGCGCACATTCACCCCTCCACTTT
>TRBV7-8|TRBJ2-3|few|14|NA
CASSQGPGGDTQYF
TGTGCCAGCAGCCAAGGGCCAGGGGGGGATACGCAGTATTTT
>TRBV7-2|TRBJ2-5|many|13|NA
CASSRDKQETQYF
TGTGCCAGCAGTAGGGACAAGCAAGAGACCCAGTACTTC
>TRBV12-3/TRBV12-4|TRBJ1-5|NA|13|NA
CASSTRVSQPQHF
TGTGCCAGCAGTACCAGGGTAAGCCAGCCCCAGCATTTT
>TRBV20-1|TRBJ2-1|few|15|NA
CSATPAGSSYNEQFF
TGCAGTGCTACCCCCGCGGGCAGCTCCTACAATGAGCAGTTCTTC
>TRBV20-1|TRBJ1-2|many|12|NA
CSASVETYGYTF
TGCAGTGCTAGCGTCGAGACCTATGGCTACACCTTC
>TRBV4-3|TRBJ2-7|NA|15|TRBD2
CASSQTGTSSYEQYF
TGCGCCAGCAGCCAAACCGGGACTAGCTCGTACGAGCAGTACTTC
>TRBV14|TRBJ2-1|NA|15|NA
CASSETIIQYNEQFF
TGTGCCAGCAGCGAGACAATCATACAGTACAATGAGCAGTTCTTC
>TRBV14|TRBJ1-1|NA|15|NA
CASSQRDYRDTEAFF
TGTGCCAGCAGCCAAAGGGACTACAGGGACACTGAAGCTTTCTTT
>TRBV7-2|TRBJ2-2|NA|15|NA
CASSLTGMVPGELFF
TGTGCCAGCAGCTTAACTGGGATGGTCCCCGGGGAGCTGTTTTTT
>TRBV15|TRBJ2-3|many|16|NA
CATSRPTRSSTDTQYF
TGTGCCACCAGCAGGCCGACTAGGTCTAGCACAGATACGCAGTATTTT
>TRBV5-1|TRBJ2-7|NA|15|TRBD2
CASRQLAGAGYEQYF
TGCGCCAGCCGCCAGCTAGCGGGAGCGGGTTACGAGCAGTACTTC
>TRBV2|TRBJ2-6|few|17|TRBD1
CASSDDRDGTGANVLTF
TGTGCCAGCTCAGACGACAGGGACGGGACTGGGGCCAACGTCCTGACTTTC
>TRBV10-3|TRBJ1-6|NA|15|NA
CAISQGLEGSSPLHF
TGTGCCATCAGTCAGGGATTGGAAGGAAGTTCACCCCTCCACTTT
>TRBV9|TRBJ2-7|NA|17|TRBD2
CASSPHLSGGSSYEQYF
TGTGCCAGCAGCCCACACCTAAGCGGGGGAAGCTCCTACGAGCAGTACTTC